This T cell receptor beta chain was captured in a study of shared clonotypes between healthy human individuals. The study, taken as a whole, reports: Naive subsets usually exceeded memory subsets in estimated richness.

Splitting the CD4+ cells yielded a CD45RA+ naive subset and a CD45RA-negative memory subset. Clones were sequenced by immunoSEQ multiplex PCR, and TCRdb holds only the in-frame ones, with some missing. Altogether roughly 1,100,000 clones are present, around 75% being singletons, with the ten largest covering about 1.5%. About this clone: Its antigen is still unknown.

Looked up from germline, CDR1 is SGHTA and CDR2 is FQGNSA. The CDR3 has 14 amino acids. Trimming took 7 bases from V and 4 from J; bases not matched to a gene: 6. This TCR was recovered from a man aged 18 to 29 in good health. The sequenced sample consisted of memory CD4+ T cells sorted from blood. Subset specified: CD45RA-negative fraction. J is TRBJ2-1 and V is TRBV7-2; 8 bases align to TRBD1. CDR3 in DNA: TGTGCCAGCATGCAGGGACAGGCGTACAATGAGCAGTTCTTC. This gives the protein CASMQGQAYNEQFF.